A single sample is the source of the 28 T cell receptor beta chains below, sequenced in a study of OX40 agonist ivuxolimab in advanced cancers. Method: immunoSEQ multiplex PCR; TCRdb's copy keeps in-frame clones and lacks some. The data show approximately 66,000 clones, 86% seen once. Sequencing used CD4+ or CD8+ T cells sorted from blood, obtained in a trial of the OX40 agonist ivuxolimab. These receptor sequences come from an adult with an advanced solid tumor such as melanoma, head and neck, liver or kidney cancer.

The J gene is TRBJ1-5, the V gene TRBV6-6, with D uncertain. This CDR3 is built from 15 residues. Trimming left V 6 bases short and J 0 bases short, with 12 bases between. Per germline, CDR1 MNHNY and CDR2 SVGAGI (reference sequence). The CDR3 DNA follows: TGTGCCAGCAGAGAAGACACTTATAGCAATCAGCCCCAGCATTTT. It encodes CASREDTYSNQPQHF.

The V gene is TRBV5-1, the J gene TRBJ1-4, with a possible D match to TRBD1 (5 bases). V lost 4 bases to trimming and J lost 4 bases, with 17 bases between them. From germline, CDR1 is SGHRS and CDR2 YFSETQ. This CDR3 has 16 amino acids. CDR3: CASSLGRGRYNEKLFF. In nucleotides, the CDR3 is TGCGCCAGCAGCCTGGGGCGGGGCAGGTATAATGAAAAACTGTTTTTT.

Here the CDR3 reads CASRRQALYEQYF. The CDR3 DNA sequence: TGTGCCAGCAGACGACAGGCGCTCTACGAGCAGTACTTC. The gene calls are TRBV6-5 and TRBJ2-5, with TRBD1 as a possible D gene (6 bases). The J call may be wrong; the DNA end is better matched by TRBJ2-7. Germline lookup yields CDR1 MNHEY and CDR2 SVGAGI. The CDR3 has 13 amino acids.

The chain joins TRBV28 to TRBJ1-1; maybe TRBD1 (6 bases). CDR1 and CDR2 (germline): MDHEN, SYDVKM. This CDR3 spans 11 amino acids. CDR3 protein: CAATGNTEAFF. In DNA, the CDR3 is TGTGCAGCGACAGGCAACACTGAAGCTTTCTTT.

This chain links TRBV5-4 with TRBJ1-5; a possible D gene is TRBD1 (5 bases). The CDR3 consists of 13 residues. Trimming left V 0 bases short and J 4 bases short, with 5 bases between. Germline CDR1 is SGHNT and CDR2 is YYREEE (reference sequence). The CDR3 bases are TGTGCCAGCAGCTTGGGACAGAATCAGCCCCAGCATTTT. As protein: CASSLGQNQPQHF.

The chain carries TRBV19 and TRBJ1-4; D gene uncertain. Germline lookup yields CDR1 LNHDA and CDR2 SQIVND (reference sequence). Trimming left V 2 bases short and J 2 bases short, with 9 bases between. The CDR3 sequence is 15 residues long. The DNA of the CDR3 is TGTGCCAGTAGTATACTACCCGGCACTAATGAAAAACTGTTTTTT. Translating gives CASSILPGTNEKLFF.

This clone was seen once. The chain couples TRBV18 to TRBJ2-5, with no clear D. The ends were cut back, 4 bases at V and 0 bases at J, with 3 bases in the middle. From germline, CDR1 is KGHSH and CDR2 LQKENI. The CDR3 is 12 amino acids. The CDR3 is CASSLYQETQYF. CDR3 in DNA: TGTGCCAGCTCACTATACCAAGAGACCCAGTACTTC.

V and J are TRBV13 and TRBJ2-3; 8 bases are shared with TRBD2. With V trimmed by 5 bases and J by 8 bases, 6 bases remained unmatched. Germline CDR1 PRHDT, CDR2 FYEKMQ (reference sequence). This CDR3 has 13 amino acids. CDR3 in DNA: TGTGCCAGCAGCCCAGGGACTAGGGGTACGCAGTATTTT. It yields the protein CASSPGTRGTQYF.

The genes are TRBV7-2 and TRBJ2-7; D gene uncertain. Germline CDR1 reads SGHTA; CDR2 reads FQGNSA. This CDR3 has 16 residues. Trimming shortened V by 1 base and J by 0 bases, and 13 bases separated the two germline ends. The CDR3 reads CASSLESQTGSYEQYF. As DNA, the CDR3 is TGTGCCAGCAGCTTAGAGAGCCAGACGGGCTCCTACGAGCAGTACTTC.

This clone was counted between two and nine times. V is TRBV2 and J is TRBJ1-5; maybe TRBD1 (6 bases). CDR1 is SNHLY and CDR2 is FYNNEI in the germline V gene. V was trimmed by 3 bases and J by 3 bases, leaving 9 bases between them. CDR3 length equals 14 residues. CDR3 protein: CASSERQDNQPQHF. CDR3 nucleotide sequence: TGTGCCAGCAGTGAGCGACAGGACAATCAGCCCCAGCATTTT.

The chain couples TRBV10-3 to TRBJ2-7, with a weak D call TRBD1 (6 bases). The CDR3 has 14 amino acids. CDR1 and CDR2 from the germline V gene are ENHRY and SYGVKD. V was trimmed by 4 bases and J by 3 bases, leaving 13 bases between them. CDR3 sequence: CAISGGGRGYEQYF. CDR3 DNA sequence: TGTGCCATCAGTGGGGGCGGCAGGGGCTACGAGCAGTACTTC.

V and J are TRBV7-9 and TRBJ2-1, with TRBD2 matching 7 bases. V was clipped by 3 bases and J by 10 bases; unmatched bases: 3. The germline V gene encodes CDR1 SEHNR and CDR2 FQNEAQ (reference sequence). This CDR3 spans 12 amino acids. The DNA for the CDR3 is TGTGCCAGCAGCTTTCGTAGCGGGGAGCAGTTCTTC. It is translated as CASSFRSGEQFF.

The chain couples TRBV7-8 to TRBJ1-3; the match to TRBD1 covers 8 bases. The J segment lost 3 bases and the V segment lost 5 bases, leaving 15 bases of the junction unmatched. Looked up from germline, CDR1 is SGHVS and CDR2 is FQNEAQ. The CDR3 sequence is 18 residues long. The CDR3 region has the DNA TGTGCCAGCAGCACCCTAACAGGGGGTATCCGGGGTGGAAACACCATATATTTT. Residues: CASSTLTGGIRGGNTIYF.

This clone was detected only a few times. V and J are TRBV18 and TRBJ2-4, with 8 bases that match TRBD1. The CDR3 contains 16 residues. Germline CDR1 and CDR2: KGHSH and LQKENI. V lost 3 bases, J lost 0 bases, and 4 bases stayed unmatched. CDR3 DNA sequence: TGTGCCAGCTCACCCACACAGGGGGGAGCCAAAAACATTCAGTACTTC. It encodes CASSPTQGGAKNIQYF.

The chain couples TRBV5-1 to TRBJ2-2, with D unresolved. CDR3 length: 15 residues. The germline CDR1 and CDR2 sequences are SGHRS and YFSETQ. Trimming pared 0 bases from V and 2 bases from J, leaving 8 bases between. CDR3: CASSLVAGNTGELFF. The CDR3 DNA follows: TGCGCCAGCAGCTTGGTTGCCGGAAACACCGGGGAGCTGTTTTTT.

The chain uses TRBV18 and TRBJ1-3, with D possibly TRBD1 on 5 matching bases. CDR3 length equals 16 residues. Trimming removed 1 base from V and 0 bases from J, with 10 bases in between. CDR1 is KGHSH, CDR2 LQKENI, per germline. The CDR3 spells CASSPLETVSGNTIYF. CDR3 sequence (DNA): TGTGCCAGCTCACCACTGGAGACAGTCTCTGGAAACACCATATATTTT.

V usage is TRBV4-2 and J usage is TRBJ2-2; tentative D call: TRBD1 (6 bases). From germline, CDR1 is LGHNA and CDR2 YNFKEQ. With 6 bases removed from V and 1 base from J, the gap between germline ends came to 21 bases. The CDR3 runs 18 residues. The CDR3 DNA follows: TGTGCCAGCAGTCCGGGCCTCCAGGGGCACCTGAACACCGGGGAGCTGTTTTTT. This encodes CASSPGLQGHLNTGELFF.

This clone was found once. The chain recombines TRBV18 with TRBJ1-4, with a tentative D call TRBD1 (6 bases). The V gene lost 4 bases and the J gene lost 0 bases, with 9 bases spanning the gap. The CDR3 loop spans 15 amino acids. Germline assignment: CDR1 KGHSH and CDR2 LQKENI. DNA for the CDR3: TGTGCCAGCTCACAGGGACATGCAACTAATGAAAAACTGTTTTTT. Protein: CASSQGHATNEKLFF.

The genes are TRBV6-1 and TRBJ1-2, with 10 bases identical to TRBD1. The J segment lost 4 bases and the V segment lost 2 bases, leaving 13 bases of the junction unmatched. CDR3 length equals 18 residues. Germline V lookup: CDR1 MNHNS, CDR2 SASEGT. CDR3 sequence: CASSESDRGLFGGYGYTF. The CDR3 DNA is TGTGCCAGCAGTGAAAGTGACAGGGGGCTATTCGGAGGCTATGGCTACACCTTC.

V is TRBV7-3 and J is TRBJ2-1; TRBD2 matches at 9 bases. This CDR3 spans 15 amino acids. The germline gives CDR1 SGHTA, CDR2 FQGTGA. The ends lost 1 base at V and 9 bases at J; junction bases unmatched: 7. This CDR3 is CASSLMGGGAREQFF. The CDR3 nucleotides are TGTGCCAGCAGCTTAATGGGCGGGGGGGCCCGTGAGCAGTTCTTC. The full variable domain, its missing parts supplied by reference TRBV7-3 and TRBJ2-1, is GAGVSQTPSNKVTEKGKYVELRCDPISGHTALYWYRQSLGQGPEFLIYFQGTGAADDSGLPNDRFFAVRPEGSVSTLKIQRTERGDSAVYLCASSLMGGGAREQFFGPGTRLTVL.

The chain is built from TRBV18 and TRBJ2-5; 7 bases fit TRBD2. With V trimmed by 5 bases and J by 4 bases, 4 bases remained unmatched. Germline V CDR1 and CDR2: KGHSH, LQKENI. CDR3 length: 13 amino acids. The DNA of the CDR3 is TGTGCCAGCTCATTCGGACTAGGAGAGACCCAGTACTTC. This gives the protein CASSFGLGETQYF.

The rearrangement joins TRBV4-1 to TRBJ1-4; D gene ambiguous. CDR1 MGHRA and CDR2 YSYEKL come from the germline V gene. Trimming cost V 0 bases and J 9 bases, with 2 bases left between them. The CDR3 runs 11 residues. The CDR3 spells CASSQDKKLFF. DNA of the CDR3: TGCGCCAGCAGCCAAGATAAAAAACTGTTTTTT.

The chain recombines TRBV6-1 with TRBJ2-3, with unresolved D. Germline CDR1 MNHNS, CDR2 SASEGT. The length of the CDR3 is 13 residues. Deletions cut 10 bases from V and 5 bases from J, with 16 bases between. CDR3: CAISPVRVDTQYF. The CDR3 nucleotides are TGTGCCATCAGCCCCGTAAGAGTAGATACGCAGTATTTT.

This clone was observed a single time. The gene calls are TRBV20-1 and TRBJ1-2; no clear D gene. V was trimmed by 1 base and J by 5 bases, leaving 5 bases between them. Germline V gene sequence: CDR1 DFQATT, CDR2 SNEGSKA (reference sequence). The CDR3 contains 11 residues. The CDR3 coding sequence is TGCAGTGCTAGAGGAGGGTATGGCTACACCTTC. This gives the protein CSARGGYGYTF.

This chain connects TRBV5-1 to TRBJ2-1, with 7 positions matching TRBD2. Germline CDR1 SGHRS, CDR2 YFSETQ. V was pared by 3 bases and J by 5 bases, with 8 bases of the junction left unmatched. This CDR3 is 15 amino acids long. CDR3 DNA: TGCGCCAGCAGCTGGGGAGGGTGGCGCGACAATGAGCAGTTCTTC. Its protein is CASSWGGWRDNEQFF.

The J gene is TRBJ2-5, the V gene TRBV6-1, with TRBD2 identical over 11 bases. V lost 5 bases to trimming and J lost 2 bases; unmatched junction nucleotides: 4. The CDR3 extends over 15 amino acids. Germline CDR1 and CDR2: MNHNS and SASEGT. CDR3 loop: CASSTGTSGQETQYF. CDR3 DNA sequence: TGTGCCAGCAGTACGGGGACTAGCGGACAAGAGACCCAGTACTTC.

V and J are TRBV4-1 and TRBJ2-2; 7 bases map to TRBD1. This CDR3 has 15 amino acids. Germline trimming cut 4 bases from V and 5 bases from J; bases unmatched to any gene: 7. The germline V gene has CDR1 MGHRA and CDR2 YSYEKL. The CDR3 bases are TGCGCCAGCAGCCCACCCACAGGGGTAACCGGGGAGCTGTTTTTT. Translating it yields CASSPPTGVTGELFF.

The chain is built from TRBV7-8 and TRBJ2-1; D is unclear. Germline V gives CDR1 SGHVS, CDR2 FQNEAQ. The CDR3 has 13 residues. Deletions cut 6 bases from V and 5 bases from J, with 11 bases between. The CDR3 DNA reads TGTGCCAGCAGGCCGGCTAGTAACAATGAGCAGTTCTTC. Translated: CASRPASNNEQFF.